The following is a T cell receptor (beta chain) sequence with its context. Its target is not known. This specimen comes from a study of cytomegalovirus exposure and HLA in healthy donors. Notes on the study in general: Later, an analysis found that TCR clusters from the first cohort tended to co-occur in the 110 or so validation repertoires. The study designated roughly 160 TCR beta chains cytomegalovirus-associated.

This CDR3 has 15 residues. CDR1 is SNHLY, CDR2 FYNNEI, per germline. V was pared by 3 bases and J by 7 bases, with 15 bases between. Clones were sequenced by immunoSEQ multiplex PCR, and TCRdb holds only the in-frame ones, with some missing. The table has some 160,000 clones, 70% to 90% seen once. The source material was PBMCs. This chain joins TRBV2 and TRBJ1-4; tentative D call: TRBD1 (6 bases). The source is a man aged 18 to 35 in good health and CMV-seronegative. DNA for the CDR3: TGTGCCAGCAGTGACGGGGGGCGGAGTGGTGAAAAACTGTTTTTT. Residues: CASSDGGRSGEKLFF.